Sequencing of this TCR beta chain was carried out in a study of T cells in Graves' hyperthyroidism and ophthalmopathy. Turning to the study itself: Blood was drawn when the patient was first diagnosed and still untreated. The study, taken as a whole, reports: Within blood appeared most thyroid clonotypes that had expanded above 0.001. Ophthalmopathy cases were set apart from stable hyperthyroidism by a 13 V-J model.

The TCR beta CDR3 regions underwent amplification using RNA transcripts as the source. HTBI primers were used for first-round RT-PCR of the TCR CDR3. TCRdb reprocessed the multiplex PCR reads via MiXCR and lists one record per CDR3 protein. The sample has some 720,000 distinct CDR3 sequences, roughly 17% seen once. This clonotype has at least ten counts. As yet, its antigen is unknown. CDR3 length: 19 amino acids. Trimming removed 0 bases from V and 5 bases from J; junction bases left unmatched: 9. Germline CDR1 and CDR2: LGHNA and YNFKEQ. This receptor was obtained from a man between 18 and 35 years old with Graves' hyperthyroidism. The chain joins TRBV4-2 to TRBJ2-6; 11 bases agree with TRBD2. Specimen: blood. CDR3 nucleotide sequence: TGTGCCAGCAGCCAAGAGGAGGCTAGCGGGAGGCCCTGGGCCAACGTCCTGACTTTC. The encoded protein is CASSQEEASGRPWANVLTF.